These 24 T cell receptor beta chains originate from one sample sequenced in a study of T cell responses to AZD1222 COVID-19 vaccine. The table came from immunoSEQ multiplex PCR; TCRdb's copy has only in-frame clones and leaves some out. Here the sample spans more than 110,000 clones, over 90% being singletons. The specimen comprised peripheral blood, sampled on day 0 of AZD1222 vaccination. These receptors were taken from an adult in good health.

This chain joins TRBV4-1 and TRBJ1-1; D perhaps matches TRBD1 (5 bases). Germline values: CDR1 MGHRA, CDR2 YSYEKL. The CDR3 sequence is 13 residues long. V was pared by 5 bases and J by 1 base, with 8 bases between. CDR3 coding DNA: TGCGCCAGCAGCGTCGACAGGAACACTGAAGCTTTCTTT. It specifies CASSVDRNTEAFF.

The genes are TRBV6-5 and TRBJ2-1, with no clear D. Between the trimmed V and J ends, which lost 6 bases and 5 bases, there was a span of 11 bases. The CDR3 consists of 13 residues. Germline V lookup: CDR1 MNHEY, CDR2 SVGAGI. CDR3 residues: CASSLAVNNEQFF. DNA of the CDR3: TGTGCCAGCAGCCTTGCCGTAAACAATGAGCAGTTCTTC.

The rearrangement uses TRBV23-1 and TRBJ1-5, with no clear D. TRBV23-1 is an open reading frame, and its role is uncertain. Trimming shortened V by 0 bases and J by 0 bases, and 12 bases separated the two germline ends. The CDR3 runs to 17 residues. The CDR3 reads CASSQSNKTDSNQPQHF. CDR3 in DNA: TGCGCCAGCAGTCAATCTAATAAGACGGATAGCAATCAGCCCCAGCATTTT.

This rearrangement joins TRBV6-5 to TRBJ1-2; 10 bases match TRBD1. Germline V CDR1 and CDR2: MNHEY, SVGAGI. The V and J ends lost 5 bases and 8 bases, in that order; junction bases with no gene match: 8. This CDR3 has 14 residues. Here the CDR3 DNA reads TGTGCCAGCAGTAACGCCGGGACAGGGGAAGGCTACACCTTC. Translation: CASSNAGTGEGYTF.

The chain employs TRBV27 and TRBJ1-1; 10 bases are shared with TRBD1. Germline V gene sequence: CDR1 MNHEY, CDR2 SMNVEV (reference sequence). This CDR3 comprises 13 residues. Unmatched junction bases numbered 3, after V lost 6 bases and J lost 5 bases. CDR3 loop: CASSWDRGTEAFF. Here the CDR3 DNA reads TGTGCCAGCAGCTGGGACAGGGGAACTGAAGCTTTCTTT.

CDR3: CASQRVRDTEAFF. In nucleotides, the CDR3 is TGTGCCTCCCAACGGGTCCGGGACACTGAAGCTTTCTTT. The chain couples TRBV28 to TRBJ1-1; D gene unclear. The germline V gene has CDR1 MDHEN and CDR2 SYDVKM. V lost 11 bases to trimming and J lost 3 bases, with 16 bases between them. The CDR3 covers 13 residues.

The CDR3 region is CASSFNASPDGYTF. In DNA form, the CDR3 reads TGCGCCAGCAGCTTTAACGCCAGCCCTGATGGCTACACCTTC. The chain uses TRBV5-1 and TRBJ1-2; D ambiguous. V gave up 2 bases and J gave up 6 bases, with 14 bases separating them. This CDR3 is 14 amino acids long. The germline gives CDR1 SGHRS, CDR2 YFSETQ. Full variable domain (rest looked up from reference TRBV5-1 and TRBJ1-2): KAGVTQTPRYLIKTRGQQVTLSCSPISGHRSVSWYQQTPGQGLQFLFEYFSETQRNKGNFPGRFSGRQFSNSRSEMNVSTLELGDSALYLCASSFNASPDGYTFGSGTRLTVV.

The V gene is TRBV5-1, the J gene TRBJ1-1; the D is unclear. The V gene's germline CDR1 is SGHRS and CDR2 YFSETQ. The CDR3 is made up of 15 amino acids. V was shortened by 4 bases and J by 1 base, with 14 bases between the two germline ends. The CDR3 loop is CASSPRFWQNTEAFF. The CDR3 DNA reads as TGCGCCAGCAGCCCCCGGTTCTGGCAGAACACTGAAGCTTTCTTT. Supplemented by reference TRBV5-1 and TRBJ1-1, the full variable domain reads KAGVTQTPRYLIKTRGQQVTLSCSPISGHRSVSWYQQTPGQGLQFLFEYFSETQRNKGNFPGRFSGRQFSNSRSEMNVSTLELGDSALYLCASSPRFWQNTEAFFGQGTRLTVV.

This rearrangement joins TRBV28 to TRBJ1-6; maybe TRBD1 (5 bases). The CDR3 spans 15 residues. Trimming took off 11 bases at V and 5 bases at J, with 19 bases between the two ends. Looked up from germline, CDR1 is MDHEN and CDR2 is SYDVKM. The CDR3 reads CASKPGQTDNSPLHF. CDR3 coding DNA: TGTGCCTCAAAACCGGGGCAGACTGATAATTCACCCCTCCACTTT.

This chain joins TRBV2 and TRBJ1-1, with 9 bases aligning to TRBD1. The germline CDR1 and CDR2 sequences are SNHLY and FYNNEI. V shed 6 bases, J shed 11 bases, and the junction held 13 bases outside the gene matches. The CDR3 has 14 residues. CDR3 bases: TGTGCCAGCAGGACGGACAGGGGACCCGAGCGGGCTTTCTTT. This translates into CASRTDRGPERAFF.

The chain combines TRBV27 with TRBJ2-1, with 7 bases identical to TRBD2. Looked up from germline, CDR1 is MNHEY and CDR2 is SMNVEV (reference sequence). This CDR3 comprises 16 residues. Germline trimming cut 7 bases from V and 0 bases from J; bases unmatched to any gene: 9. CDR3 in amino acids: CASTPTAGVSYNEQFF. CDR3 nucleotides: TGTGCCAGCACCCCAACCGCGGGGGTCTCCTACAATGAGCAGTTCTTC.

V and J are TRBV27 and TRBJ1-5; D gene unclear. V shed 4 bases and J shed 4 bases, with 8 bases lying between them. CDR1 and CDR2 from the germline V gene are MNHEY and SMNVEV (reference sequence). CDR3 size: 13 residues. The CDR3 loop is CASSSSANQPQHF. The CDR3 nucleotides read TGTGCCAGCAGTTCCTCGGCGAATCAGCCCCAGCATTTT.

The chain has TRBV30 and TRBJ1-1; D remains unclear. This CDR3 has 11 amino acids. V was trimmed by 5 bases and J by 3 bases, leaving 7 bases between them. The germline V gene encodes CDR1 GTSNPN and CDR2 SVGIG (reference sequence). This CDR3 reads CAWAGHTEAFF. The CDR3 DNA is TGTGCCTGGGCTGGACACACTGAAGCTTTCTTT. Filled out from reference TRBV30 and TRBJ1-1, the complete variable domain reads SQTIHQWPATLVQPVGSPLSLECTVEGTSNPNLYWYRQAAGRGLQLLFYSVGIGQISSEVPQNLSASRPQDRQFILSSKKLLLSDSGFYLCAWAGHTEAFFGQGTRLTVV.

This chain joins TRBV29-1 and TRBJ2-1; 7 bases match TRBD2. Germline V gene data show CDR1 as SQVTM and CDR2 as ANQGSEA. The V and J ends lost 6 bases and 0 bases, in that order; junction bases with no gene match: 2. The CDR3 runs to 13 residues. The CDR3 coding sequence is TGCAGCGTGGGGACTACCTCCTACAATGAGCAGTTCTTC. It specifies CSVGTTSYNEQFF.

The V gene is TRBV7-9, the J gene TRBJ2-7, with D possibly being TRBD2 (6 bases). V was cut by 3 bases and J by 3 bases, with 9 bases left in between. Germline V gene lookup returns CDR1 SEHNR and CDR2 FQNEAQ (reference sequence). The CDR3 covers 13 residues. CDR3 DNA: TGTGCCAGCAGCTTGCGGGGTGGCTACGAGCAGTACTTC. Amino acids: CASSLRGGYEQYF.

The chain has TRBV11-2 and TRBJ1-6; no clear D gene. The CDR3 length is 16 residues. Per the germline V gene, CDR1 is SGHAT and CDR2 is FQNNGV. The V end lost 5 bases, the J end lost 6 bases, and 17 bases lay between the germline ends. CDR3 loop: CASSPLRRASNSPLHF. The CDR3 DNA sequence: TGTGCCAGCAGCCCCCTTCGACGGGCTAGTAATTCACCCCTCCACTTT.

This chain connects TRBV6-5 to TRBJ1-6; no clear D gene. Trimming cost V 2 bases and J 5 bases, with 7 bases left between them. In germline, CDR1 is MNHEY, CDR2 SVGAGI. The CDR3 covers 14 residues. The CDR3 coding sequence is TGTGCCAGCAGTTACAGACTGGATAATTCACCCCTCCACTTT. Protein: CASSYRLDNSPLHF.

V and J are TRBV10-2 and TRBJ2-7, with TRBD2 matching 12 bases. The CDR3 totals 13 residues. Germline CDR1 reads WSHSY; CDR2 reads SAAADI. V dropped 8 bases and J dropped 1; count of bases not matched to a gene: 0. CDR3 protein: CASGTSGSYEQYF. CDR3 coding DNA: TGCGCCAGCGGGACTAGCGGGTCCTACGAGCAGTACTTC.

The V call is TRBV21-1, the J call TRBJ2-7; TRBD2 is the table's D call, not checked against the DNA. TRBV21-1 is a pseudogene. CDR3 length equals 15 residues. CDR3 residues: CASSPMGLAAYEQYF. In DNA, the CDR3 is TGTGCCAGCAGTCCAATGGGACTAGCGGCCTACGAGCAGTACTTC.

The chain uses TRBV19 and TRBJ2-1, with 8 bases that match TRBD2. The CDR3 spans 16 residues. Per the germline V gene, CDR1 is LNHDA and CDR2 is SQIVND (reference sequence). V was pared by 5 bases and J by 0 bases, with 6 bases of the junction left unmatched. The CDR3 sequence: CASSPQRETSYNEQFF. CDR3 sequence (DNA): TGTGCCAGTAGTCCCCAGCGGGAGACCTCCTACAATGAGCAGTTCTTC.

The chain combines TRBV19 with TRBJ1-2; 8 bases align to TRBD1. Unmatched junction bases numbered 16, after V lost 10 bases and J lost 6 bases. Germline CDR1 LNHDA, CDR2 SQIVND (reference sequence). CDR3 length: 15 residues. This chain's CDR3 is CATRPRTGPQDGYTF. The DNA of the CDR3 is TGTGCCACTCGACCCCGGACAGGGCCGCAGGATGGCTACACCTTC.

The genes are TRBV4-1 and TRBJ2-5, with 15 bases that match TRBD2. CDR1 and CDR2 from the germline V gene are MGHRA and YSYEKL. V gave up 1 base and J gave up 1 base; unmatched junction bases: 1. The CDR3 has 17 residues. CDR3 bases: TGCGCCAGCAGCCAAGGGACTAGCGGGAGGGGCCAAGAGACCCAGTACTTC. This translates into CASSQGTSGRGQETQYF.

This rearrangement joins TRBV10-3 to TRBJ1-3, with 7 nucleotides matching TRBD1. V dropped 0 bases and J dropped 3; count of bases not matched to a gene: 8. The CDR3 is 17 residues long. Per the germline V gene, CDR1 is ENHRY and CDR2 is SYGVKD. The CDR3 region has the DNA TGTGCCATCAGTGAGTCGGTCGTAGGGGGCTTTGGAAACACCATATATTTT. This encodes CAISESVVGGFGNTIYF.

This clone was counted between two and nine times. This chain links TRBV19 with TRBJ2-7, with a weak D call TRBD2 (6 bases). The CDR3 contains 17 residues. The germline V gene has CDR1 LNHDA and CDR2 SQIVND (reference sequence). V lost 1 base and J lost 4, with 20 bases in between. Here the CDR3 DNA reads TGTGCCAGTAGTATAGGCCCCTTTAGTGCGGGGCGATACGAGCAGTACTTC. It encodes CASSIGPFSAGRYEQYF.